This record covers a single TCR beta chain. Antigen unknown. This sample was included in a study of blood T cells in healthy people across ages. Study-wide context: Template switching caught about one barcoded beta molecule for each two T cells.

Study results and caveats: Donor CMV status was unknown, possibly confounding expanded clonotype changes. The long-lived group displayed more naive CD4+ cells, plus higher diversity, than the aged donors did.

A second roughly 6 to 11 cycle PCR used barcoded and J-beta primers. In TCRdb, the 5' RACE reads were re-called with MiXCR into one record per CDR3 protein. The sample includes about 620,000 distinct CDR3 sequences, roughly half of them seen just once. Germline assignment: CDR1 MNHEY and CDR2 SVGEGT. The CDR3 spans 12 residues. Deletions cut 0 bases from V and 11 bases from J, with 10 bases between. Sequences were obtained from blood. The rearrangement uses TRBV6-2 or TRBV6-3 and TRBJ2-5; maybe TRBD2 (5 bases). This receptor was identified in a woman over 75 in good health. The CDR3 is CASSYSGVEQYF. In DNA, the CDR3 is TGTGCCAGCAGTTACTCCGGGGTTGAGCAGTACTTC.